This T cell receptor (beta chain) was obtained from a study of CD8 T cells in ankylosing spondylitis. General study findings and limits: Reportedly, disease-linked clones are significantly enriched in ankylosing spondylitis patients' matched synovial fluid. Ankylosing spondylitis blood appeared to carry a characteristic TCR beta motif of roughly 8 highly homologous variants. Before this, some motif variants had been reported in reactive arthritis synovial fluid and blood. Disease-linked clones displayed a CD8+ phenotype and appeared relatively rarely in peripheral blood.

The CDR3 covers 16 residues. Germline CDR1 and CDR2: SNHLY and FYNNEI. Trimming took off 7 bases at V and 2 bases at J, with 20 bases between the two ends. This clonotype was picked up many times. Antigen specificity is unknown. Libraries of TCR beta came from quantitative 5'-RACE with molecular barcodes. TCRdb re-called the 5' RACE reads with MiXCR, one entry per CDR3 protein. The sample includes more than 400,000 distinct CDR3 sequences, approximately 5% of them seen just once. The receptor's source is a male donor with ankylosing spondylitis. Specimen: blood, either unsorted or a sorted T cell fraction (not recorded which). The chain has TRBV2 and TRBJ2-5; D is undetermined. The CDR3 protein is CASTEDRQVLQETQYF. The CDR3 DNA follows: TGTGCCAGCACCGAAGATCGGCAGGTCCTTCAAGAGACCCAGTACTTC.